Below, one TCR beta chain is given with its context. Its antigen remains unidentified. Clones were read by immunoSEQ multiplex PCR, and TCRdb kept only the in-frame ones, dropping some. The sample lists 55,000 to 65,000 clones; about 80% were seen once. The CDR3 length is 18 residues. Trimming stripped 6 bases from V and 3 bases from J, with 24 bases between. The germline V gene has CDR1 MDHEN and CDR2 SYDVKM. These data originate in a study of T cell responses to AZD1222 COVID-19 vaccine. Study-level results: Spike-specific TCRs gained breadth and depth after people received two AZD1222 doses. Nearly half of the spike-specific TCRs reportedly recognize variant regions that carry no mutations. CD4 TCRs associated with vaccination spanned spike, dominating at 160-218 and 743-854.

The V and J genes are TRBV28 and TRBJ1-5; D may be TRBD1 (6 bases). Sequenced material: peripheral blood, taken 28 days after the second AZD1222 dose. This sequence was found in an adult who received the AZD1222 COVID-19 vaccine. The CDR3 is CASSAASLQGGDNQPQHF. The CDR3 DNA sequence: TGTGCCAGCAGCGCGGCTTCCTTACAGGGAGGGGACAATCAGCCCCAGCATTTT.